The present T cell receptor (beta chain) was sequenced within a study of STAT5B mutations in CD4+ large granular lymphocyte leukemia. In regard to this clone: Antigen unknown.

Trimming at V came to 10 bases and at J to 6 bases, leaving 7 bases not matched to a gene. CDR1 and CDR2 from the germline V gene are SNHLY and FYNNEI. CDR3 length: 14 residues. TCRdb's table, derived via immunoSEQ multiplex PCR, lists solely in-frame clones and lacks some. The table has nearly 35,000 clones, 65% to 80% seen once. Buffy coats from healthy blood donors served as controls. Broader study findings: 8/27 top patient clones versus 2/35 control clones were TRBV06-family. Without putative leukemic clones, patient CD4-sorted repertoires remained more clonal than healthy CD4+ repertoires.

V gene TRBV2 combines with J gene TRBJ2-2; 11 nucleotides agree with TRBD1. The clonotype was recovered from a human donor in good health. Material for sequencing was CD4+ T cells from blood buffy coats. CDR3 loop: CATRGTGGAGELFF. CDR3 DNA sequence: TGTGCCACCCGCGGGACAGGGGGAGCCGGGGAGCTGTTTTTT.